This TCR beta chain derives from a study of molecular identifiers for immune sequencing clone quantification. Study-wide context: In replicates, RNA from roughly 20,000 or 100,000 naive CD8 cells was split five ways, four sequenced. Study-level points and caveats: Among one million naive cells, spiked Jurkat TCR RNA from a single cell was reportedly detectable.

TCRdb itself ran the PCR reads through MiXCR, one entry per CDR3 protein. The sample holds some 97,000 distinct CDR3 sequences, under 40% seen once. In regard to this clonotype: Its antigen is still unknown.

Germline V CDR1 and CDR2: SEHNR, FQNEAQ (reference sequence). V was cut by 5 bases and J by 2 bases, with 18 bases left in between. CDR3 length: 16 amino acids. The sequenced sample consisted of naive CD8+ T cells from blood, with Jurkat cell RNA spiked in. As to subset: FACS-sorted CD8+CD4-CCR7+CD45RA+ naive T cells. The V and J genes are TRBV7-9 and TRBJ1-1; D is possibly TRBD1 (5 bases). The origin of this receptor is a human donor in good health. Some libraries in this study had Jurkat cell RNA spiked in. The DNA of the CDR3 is TGTGCCAGCAGCCTAAGGGACGGGGGAGTAAACACTGAAGCTTTCTTT. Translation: CASSLRDGGVNTEAFF.